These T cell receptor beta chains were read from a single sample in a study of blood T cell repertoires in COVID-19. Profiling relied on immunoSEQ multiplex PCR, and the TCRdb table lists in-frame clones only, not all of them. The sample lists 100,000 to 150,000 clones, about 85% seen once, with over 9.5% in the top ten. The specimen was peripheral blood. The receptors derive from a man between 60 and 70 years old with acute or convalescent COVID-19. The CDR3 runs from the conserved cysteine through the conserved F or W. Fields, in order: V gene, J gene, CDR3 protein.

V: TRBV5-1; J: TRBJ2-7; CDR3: CASSTGGSGLYEQYF
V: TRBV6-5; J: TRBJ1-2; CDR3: CASSYTPVTGDYGYTF
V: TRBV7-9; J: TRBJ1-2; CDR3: CASSYRDLYGYTF
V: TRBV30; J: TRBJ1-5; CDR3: CAWSKVSSNQPQHF
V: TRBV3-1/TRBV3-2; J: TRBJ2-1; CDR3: CASSQWTGVVNEQFF
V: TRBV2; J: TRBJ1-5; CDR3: CASSPGGPQHF
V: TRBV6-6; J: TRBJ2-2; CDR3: CASKGQGRDTGELFF
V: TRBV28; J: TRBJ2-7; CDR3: CASMTSGRNYEQYF
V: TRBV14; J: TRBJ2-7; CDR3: CASSQGLGGYEQYF
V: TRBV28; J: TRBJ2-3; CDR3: CASSSPSGRRDTQYF
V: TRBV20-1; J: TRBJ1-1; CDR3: CSARVDTEAFF
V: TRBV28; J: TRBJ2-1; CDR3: CASRRGWASGLGEQFF
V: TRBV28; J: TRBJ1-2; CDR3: CASSWTGWTHYGYTF
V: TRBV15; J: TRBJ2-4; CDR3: CATSRDGGGKLAKNIQYF
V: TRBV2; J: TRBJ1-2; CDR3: CASSTRKASLGGYTF
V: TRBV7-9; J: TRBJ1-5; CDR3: CASSTGGNQPQHF
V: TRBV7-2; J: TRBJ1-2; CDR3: CASSADRGGYGYTF
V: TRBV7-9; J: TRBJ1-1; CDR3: CASSLETSGFGAFF
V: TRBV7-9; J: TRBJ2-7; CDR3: CASTLEGPSMGEQYF
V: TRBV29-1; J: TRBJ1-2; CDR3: CSVEEEGAVYGYTF
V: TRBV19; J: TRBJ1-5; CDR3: CASSIGNRRNQPQHF
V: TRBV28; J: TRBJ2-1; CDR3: CASSFSGRKIFRNEQFF
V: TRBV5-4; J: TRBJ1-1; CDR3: CASSSGLPYLNTEAFF
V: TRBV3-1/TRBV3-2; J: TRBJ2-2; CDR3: CASSQELAFANTGELFF
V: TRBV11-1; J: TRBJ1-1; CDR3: CASSSKYGGNTEAFF
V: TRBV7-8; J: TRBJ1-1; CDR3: CASTVTGSFLGTEAFF
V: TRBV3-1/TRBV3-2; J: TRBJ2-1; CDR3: CATSRLAGNEQFF
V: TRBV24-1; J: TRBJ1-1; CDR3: CATTPGAWDTEAFF
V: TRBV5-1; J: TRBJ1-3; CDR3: CASSSELGNTIYF
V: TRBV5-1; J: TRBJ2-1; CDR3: CASSPGDLAGGSYNEQFF
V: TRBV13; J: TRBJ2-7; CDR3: CATGQAYEQYF
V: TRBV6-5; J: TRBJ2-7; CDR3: CASSLRTGLVYEQYF
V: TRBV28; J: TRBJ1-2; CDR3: CACTGEPNYGYTF
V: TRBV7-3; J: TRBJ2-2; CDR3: CASSSSSTGELFF
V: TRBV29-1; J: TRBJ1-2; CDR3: CSVELDRVLDGYTF
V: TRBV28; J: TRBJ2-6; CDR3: CASRMGGGGTGYSGANVLTF
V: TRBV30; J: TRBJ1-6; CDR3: CAWSAGFRSPLHF
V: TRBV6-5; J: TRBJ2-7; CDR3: CASSLYRTGFYEQYF
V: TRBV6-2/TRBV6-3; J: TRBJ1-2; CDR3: CASSGQGYGYTF
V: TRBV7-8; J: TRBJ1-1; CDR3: CASSLAMSGAEAFF
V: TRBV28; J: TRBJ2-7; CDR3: CASSQTVPYEQYF
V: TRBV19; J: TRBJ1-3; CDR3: CASSILGQGGKSGNTIYF
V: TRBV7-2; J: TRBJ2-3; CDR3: CASSSLVWRPQGDTQYF
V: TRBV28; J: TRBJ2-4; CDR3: CASSLLENIQYF
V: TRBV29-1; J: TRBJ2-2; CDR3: CSVDAREAGPTGELFF
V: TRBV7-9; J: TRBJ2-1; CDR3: CASSRTGGPYNEQFF
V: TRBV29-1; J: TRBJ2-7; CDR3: CSVGFTSSYEQYF
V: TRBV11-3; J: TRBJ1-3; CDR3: CASSSNGNTIYF
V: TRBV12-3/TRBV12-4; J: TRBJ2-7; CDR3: CASSKDNLEQYF